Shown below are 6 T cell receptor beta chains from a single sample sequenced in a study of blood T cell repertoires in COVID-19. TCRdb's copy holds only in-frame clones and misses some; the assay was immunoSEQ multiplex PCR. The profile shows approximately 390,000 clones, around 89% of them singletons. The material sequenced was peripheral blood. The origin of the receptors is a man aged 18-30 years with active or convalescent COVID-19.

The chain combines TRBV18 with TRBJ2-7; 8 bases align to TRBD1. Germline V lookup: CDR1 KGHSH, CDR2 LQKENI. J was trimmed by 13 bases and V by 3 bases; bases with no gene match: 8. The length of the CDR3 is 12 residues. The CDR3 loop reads CASSPDRETLYF. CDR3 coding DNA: TGTGCCAGCTCACCGGACAGGGAAACCCTATACTTC. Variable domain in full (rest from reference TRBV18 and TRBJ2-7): NAGVMQNPRHLVRRRGQEARLRCSPMKGHSHVYWYRQLPEEGLKFMVYLQKENIIDESGMPKERFSAEFPKEGPSILRIQQVVRGDSAAYFCASSPDRETLYFGPGTRLTVT.

The CDR3 region is CSVEGGLAGGLADTQYF. The CDR3 nucleotides read TGCAGCGTTGAAGGCGGACTAGCGGGAGGACTGGCAGATACGCAGTATTTT. J is TRBJ2-3 and V is TRBV29-1; TRBD2 matches 14 bases. After removal of 1 base from V and 4 bases from J, the junction contained 7 bases not matched to a gene. The CDR3 extends over 17 amino acids. CDR1 is SQVTM, CDR2 ANQGSEA, per germline.

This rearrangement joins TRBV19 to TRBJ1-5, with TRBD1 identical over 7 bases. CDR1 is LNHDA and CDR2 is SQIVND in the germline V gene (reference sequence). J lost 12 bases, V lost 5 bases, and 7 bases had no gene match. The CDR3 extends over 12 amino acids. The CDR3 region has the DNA TGTGCCAGTAGTTTTTACAGGGGAAACCAGCATTTT. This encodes CASSFYRGNQHF.

DNA of the CDR3: TGTGCCAGCAGCCCCTCGACTAGCACCTACGAGCAGTACTTC. Encoded protein: CASSPSTSTYEQYF. The V gene is TRBV7-2, the J gene TRBJ2-7; 7 nucleotides align to TRBD2. Trimming at V came to 5 bases and at J to 2 bases, leaving 6 bases not matched to a gene. The CDR3 is made up of 14 amino acids. The germline V gene encodes CDR1 SGHTA and CDR2 FQGNSA.

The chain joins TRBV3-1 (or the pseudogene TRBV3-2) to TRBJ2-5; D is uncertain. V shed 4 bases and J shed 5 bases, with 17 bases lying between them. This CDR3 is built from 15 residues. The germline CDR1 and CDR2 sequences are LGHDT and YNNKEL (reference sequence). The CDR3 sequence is CASSLLVLARETQYF. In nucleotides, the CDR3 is TGTGCCAGCAGCCTTCTCGTCCTGGCTAGGGAGACCCAGTACTTC.

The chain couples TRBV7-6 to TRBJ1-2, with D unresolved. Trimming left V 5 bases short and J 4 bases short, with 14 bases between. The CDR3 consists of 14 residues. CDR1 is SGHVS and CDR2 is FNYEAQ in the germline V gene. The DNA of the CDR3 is TGTGCCAGCAGCCCTCGAGGGCCACTCTATGGCTACACCTTC. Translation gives CASSPRGPLYGYTF.